These 17 T cell receptor beta chains were all obtained from the same sample, sequenced in a study of identifying expanded T cells in peripheral blood. The protocol was immunoSEQ multiplex PCR, while the TCRdb copy is restricted to in-frame clones and leaves out a portion. This sample has roughly 75,000 clones, with 90% found just once. The sequencing sample was made of blood. Source of these receptors: a person between 18 and 75 years old in good health.

This clone was seen a single time. The chain employs TRBV30 and TRBJ2-7; no clear D. Germline V gene lookup returns CDR1 GTSNPN and CDR2 SVGIG (reference sequence). The CDR3 totals 12 residues. V lost 3 bases to trimming and J lost 7 bases, with 13 bases between them. CDR3 region: CAWSLARHEQYF. CDR3 coding DNA: TGTGCCTGGAGCCTTGCGAGGCATGAGCAGTACTTC.

This chain connects TRBV11-3 to TRBJ2-1; 8 nucleotides line up with TRBD1. Germline trimming cut 1 base from V and 7 bases from J; bases unmatched to any gene: 6. The CDR3 runs 15 residues. CDR1 is SGHNT, CDR2 YENEEA, per germline. CDR3 region: CASSLAGTGRNEQFF. The CDR3 region has the DNA TGTGCCAGCAGCTTAGCTGGGACAGGTCGGAATGAGCAGTTCTTC.

The chain joins TRBV27 to TRBJ2-2; 10 bases map to TRBD2. Trimming at V came to 4 bases and at J to 5 bases, leaving 4 bases not matched to a gene. The germline V gene has CDR1 MNHEY and CDR2 SMNVEV (reference sequence). There are 15 residues in the CDR3. The CDR3 DNA sequence: TGTGCCAGCAGTTCTGTAGCGGGAGGTACCGGGGAGCTGTTTTTT. Encoded protein: CASSSVAGGTGELFF.

The V and J genes are TRBV7-9 and TRBJ1-4; D gene uncertain. Germline loops: CDR1 SEHNR, CDR2 FQNEAQ (reference sequence). Trimming cost V 4 bases and J 5 bases, with 5 bases left between them. The CDR3 is 12 residues long. This CDR3 reads CASSSQNEKLFF. CDR3 sequence (DNA): TGTGCCAGCAGCTCCCAGAATGAAAAACTGTTTTTT.

This chain joins TRBV2 and TRBJ2-5; TRBD2 agrees at 8 bases. Germline CDR1 SNHLY, CDR2 FYNNEI. The trim removed 9 bases at V and 5 bases at J, leaving 5 bases unmatched. The CDR3 extends over 12 amino acids. Here the CDR3 reads CASRGGPETQYF. The CDR3 nucleotides are TGTGCCAGTCGGGGGGGACCGGAGACCCAGTACTTC.

The gene calls are TRBV7-9 and TRBJ2-1; possible D gene TRBD1, 5 bases. This CDR3 has 17 residues. The germline V gene has CDR1 SEHNR and CDR2 FQNEAQ (reference sequence). Trimming left V 5 bases short and J 3 bases short, with 20 bases between. DNA for the CDR3: TGTGCCAGCAGCCCATTTCTGCGGCAGGGCCTCTACAATGAGCAGTTCTTC. It yields the protein CASSPFLRQGLYNEQFF.

V is TRBV6-5 and J is TRBJ2-1; D possibly uses TRBD1 or TRBD2 (5 bases each). Germline V gives CDR1 MNHEY, CDR2 SVGAGI. The CDR3 consists of 15 residues. The V and J ends lost 0 bases and 6 bases respectively, with 12 bases between them. The CDR3 DNA reads TGTGCCAGCAGTTACTCGAACGGGGCCCCCAATGAGCAGTTCTTC. Residues: CASSYSNGAPNEQFF.

Here the CDR3 reads CASSDWDRVGRPYEQYF. In nucleotides, the CDR3 is TGTGCCAGCAGTGATTGGGACAGGGTGGGTCGGCCCTACGAGCAGTACTTC. The chain combines TRBV2 with TRBJ2-7, with TRBD1 matching over 9 bases. Per the germline V gene, CDR1 is SNHLY and CDR2 is FYNNEI. Trimming cost V 3 bases and J 2 bases; bases outside gene matches: 11. This CDR3 is 17 amino acids long.

The chain is built from TRBV7-8 and TRBJ2-1; no firm D call. Germline V gives CDR1 SGHVS, CDR2 FQNEAQ. The ends were cut back, 2 bases at V and 2 bases at J, with 7 bases in the middle. CDR3 size: 14 residues. CDR3 amino acids: CASSLSRAYNEQFF. The CDR3 region has the DNA TGTGCCAGCAGCTTATCACGGGCCTACAATGAGCAGTTCTTC.

The chain joins TRBV7-2 to TRBJ2-7; 8 positions agree with TRBD2. Germline CDR1 reads SGHTA; CDR2 reads FQGNSA. The CDR3 spans 14 residues. J was trimmed by 6 bases and V by 4 bases; bases with no gene match: 8. The chain's CDR3 is CASSSAGGLFEQYF. The CDR3, as DNA: TGTGCCAGCAGCTCGGCGGGAGGTCTTTTCGAGCAGTACTTC.

The rearrangement joins TRBV7-9 to TRBJ2-2; 7 bases align to TRBD2. Germline CDR1 SEHNR, CDR2 FQNEAQ (reference sequence). J was trimmed by 4 bases and V by 5 bases; bases with no gene match: 7. CDR3 length: 15 residues. The CDR3 reads CASSPGLVGTGELFF. CDR3 nucleotides: TGTGCCAGCAGCCCCGGACTAGTTGGCACCGGGGAGCTGTTTTTT.

The chain carries TRBV6-1 and TRBJ2-7, with D possibly TRBD1 on 6 matching bases. The CDR3 consists of 12 residues. Between the trimmed V and J ends, which lost 6 bases and 2 bases, there was a span of 8 bases. The germline V gene encodes CDR1 MNHNS and CDR2 SASEGT. This CDR3 reads CASSAGAYEQYF. The DNA for the CDR3 is TGTGCCAGCAGCGCAGGGGCCTACGAGCAGTACTTC.

This clone was counted once. The genes are TRBV10-3 and TRBJ2-1, with 13 nucleotides matching TRBD2. The CDR3 totals 16 residues. The trim removed 4 bases at V and 3 bases at J, leaving 3 bases unmatched. Germline V gene sequence: CDR1 ENHRY, CDR2 SYGVKD. CDR3 DNA: TGTGCCATCAGTGGGAGACTAGCGGGGGGCTACAATGAGCAGTTCTTC. Its protein product is CAISGRLAGGYNEQFF.

The chain links TRBV7-9 to TRBJ2-7; possible D gene TRBD2, 6 bases. The CDR3 extends over 14 amino acids. Trimming pared 5 bases from V and 9 bases from J, leaving 20 bases between. Germline V lookup: CDR1 SEHNR, CDR2 FQNEAQ (reference sequence). This CDR3 reads CASSLAGFDGGQYF. The DNA for the CDR3 is TGTGCCAGCAGCCTCGCGGGGTTTGATGGCGGGCAGTACTTC.

The chain combines TRBV19 with TRBJ1-1; D is possibly TRBD1 (6 bases). This CDR3 contains 13 residues. Trimming pared 4 bases from V and 6 bases from J, leaving 12 bases between. From germline, CDR1 is LNHDA and CDR2 SQIVND (reference sequence). CDR3 nucleotides: TGTGCCAGTAGTAAAACAGGGATCCCTGAAGCTTTCTTT. Translation: CASSKTGIPEAFF. Complete variable domain (other parts from reference TRBV19 and TRBJ1-1): DGGITQSPKYLFRKEGQNVTLSCEQNLNHDAMYWYRQDPGQGLRLIYYSQIVNDFQKGDIAEGYSVSREKKESFPLTVTSAQKNPTAFYLCASSKTGIPEAFFGQGTRLTVV.

The chain recombines TRBV5-1 with TRBJ2-5; tentatively, D is TRBD1 (6 bases). V was shortened by 5 bases and J by 1 base, with 12 bases between the two germline ends. Germline CDR1 and CDR2: SGHRS and YFSETQ. There are 14 residues in the CDR3. Here the CDR3 reads CASRPQGSQETQYF. In nucleotides, the CDR3 is TGCGCCAGCAGGCCGCAGGGGTCCCAAGAGACCCAGTACTTC.

This chain connects TRBV28 to TRBJ1-5, with a weak D call TRBD1 (5 bases). Germline V CDR1 and CDR2: MDHEN, SYDVKM. This CDR3 contains 14 residues. V lost 9 bases and J 6 bases, leaving 18 bases between the germline ends. CDR3 nucleotides: TGTGCCAGTCGGCAGGCGGGGGAGGTTCAGCCCCAGCATTTT. Protein sequence: CASRQAGEVQPQHF.